This TCR gamma chain derives from a study of Vγ9Vδ2 T cells in congenital toxoplasmosis listed by TCRdb under 2021. In the study overall: Congenital toxoplasmosis was diagnosed using IgG, IgM and IgA serology, Western blot and an in-house interferon-gamma release assay. Sequencing of the repertoires was done on samples from infants at two time points: 2 months after birth and 1 year of age. This study compared the CDR3 repertoires of the gamma and delta chains in sorted blood gammadelta T cells from congenitally T. gondii-infected infants versus uninfected infants. TCR sequencing covered about 5 infected and 10 uninfected infants at 2 months, plus 3 infected and 4 uninfected infants at 1 year. What the research found in general, with its limitations: Two months was the earliest age with enough suitable sample material for TCR repertoire analysis, so newborn repertoires were not sequenced. High prevalence of a public TRGV9 clonotype was observed in both infected and uninfected infants. Among roughly 2-month-old infants, germline-encoded fetal-type TRDV2 CDR3 sequences seemed to show up more often in infected than in uninfected infants, which suggests an in utero expansion footprint. At 2 months, infected infants appeared to have fewer N additions in TRGV9 and TRDV2 CDR3s than uninfected infants, particularly in TRDV2-TRDJ1 sequences. Repertoire differences between infected and uninfected infants were less clearly seen at 1 year of age than at 2 months.

CDR1 is given as GITISATS and CDR2 as ISYDGTV, both from the germline V gene (reference sequence). V is trimmed back by 6 bases and J by 4 bases, and the junction contains 6 bases that no gene match accounts for. The CDR3, cysteine through phenylalanine, is 16 amino acids long. The retained sequence is limited to the CDR3, 48 bases, with the frame set at the first base. cDNA was made by template-switch reverse transcription with TRGC- and TRDC-specific primers in one tube, using SuperScript II. The TRGC primer was designed for binding to both the TRGC1 and TRGC2 constant genes. Amplification of TRG and TRD was done with the KAPA Real-Time Library Amplification Kit, and AMPure XP beads were used for purification between steps. Index PCR with the Nextera XT Index Kit was used to attach Illumina sequencing adapters. TRG and TRD amplicons were sequenced on an Illumina MiSeq with the V2 300 kit, giving 150 bp paired-end reads. The study's own analysis went as follows. Before any further analysis, FastQC version 0.11.8 was used to check read quality. Reads were mapped to GenBank TRG or TRD reference genes, and MiXCR version 3.0.3 was used to assemble CDR3 sequences. Default MiXCR settings were kept, except that 3 rather than 5 consecutive nucleotides were used to assemble TRDD gene segments. N additions, CDR3 length, J segment length and clonotype sharing between samples were all calculated using VDJtools version 1.2.1. Out-of-frame CDR3 sequences and those containing stop codons were excluded from analysis. Infant repertoires were assessed for overlap with previously published fetal, cord blood and adult blood Vgamma9Vdelta2 repertoires. With CATT, TCRdb called clones again from the public reads; duplicate DNA rows were later joined. TCRdb, not the authors, supplied the V and J calls. Here the sample has about 260 gamma-chain clones; around 7% occur a single time. The ten top clones hold about 40% of the sample.

The same treatment, consisting of spiramycin and/or pyrimethamine plus sulfadiazine plus folinic acid, was given to mothers of infected and uninfected infants alike. Every infant, whether infected or uninfected, was delivered at term after more than 37 weeks of gestation. Approximately 0.9 mL of blood was processed into PBMCs by Lymphoprep gradient centrifugation, after which the PBMCs were cryopreserved in liquid nitrogen and shipped to Belgium. After thawing, the PBMCs were labeled with Zombie NIR viability dye and stained with antibodies against CD3, TCR gammadelta, Vgamma9 and Vdelta2. Sorting of CD3+ TCRgammadelta+ T cells was performed on a FACSAria III, with a mean purity of approximately 98%. The RNeasy Micro Kit was used to isolate RNA from 7,500 to 10,000 sorted gammadelta T cells per sample. The study infants had mothers who were enrolled with primary T. gondii infection during pregnancy. Infant peripheral blood was collected at an outpatient microbiology and virology center in Pavia, Italy.

This clone has just a few counts. Its antigen is unknown. Translating this DNA gives a protein that differs at residue 5 from the TCRdb one, which belongs to a much larger clone; a read error is likely, and the protein shown is this translation. The V and J segments used are TRGV9 and TRGJP. Material: gamma-delta T cells from blood. This receptor was taken from a child younger than 10 born to a mother with Toxoplasma gondii infection during pregnancy, either congenitally infected or uninfected (not recorded which). The DNA is TGTGCCTTGTGGAAGCCCCAAGAGTTGGGCAAAAAAATCAAGGTATTT. Its product reads: CALWKPQELGKKIKVF.